This TCR beta chain was identified in a study of CD8 T cells in acute hepatitis C reinfection. For the study at large: CD8+ T cells specific for HCV NS3-1073 were sequenced. Overall study results and limits: No chronic follow-up sample yielded enough NS3-1073 specific cells. A V04-02/J02-02 clonotype was among some twelve public ones, independent of outcome.

Looked up from germline, CDR1 is MDHEN and CDR2 is SYDVKM. Trimming took off 3 bases at V and 1 base at J, with 9 bases between the two ends. The CDR3 loop spans 15 amino acids. With respect to this clone: Its antigen is undetermined.

The sample's time point: naive CD8 control sorted from an acute-time-point sample. The repertoire was sequenced with immunoSEQ multiplex PCR; TCRdb's copy has only in-frame clones and lacks some. The data contain 30,000 to 45,000 clones, approximately 85% of them singletons. Sequenced sample: naive CD8+ T cells from PBMCs. The clonotype comes from a woman younger than 30 who spontaneously cleared hepatitis C infection. The V and J genes are TRBV28 and TRBJ2-2; D remains ambiguous. The CDR3 coding sequence is TGTGCCAGCAGTTTCTCCCCCGGGAACACCGGGGAGCTGTTTTTT. This translates into CASSFSPGNTGELFF. Full variable domain (remainder filled in from reference TRBV28 and TRBJ2-2): DVKVTQSSRYLVKRTGEKVFLECVQDMDHENMFWYRQDPGLGLRLIYFSYDVKMKEKGDIPEGYSVSREKKERFSLILESASTNQTSMYLCASSFSPGNTGELFFGEGSRLTVL.